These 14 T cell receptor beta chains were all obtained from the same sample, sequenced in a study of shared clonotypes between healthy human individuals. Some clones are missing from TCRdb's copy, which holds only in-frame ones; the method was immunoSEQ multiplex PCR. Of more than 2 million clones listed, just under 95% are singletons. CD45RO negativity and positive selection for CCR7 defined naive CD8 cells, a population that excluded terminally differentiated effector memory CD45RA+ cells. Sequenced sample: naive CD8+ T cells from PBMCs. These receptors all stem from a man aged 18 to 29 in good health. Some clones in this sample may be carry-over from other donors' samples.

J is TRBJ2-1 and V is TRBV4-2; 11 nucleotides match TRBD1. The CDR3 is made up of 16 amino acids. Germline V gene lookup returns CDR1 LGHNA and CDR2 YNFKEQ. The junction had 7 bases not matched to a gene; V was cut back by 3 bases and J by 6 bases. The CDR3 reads CASSQPGQGAFNEQFF. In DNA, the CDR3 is TGTGCCAGCAGCCAGCCCGGACAGGGGGCTTTCAATGAGCAGTTCTTC.

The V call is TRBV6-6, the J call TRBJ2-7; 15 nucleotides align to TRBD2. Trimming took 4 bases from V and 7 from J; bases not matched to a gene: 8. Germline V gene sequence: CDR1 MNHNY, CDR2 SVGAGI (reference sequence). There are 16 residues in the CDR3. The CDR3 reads CASSSGGLAGGWEQYF. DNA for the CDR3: TGTGCCAGCAGTTCTGGGGGACTAGCGGGAGGTTGGGAGCAGTACTTC.

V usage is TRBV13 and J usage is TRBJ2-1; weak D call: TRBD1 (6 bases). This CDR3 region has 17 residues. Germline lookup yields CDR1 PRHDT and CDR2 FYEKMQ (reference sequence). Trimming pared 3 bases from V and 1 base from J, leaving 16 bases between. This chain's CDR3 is CASSFRYTGLSYNEQFF. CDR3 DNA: TGTGCCAGCAGCTTTCGATATACAGGGCTTTCCTACAATGAGCAGTTCTTC.

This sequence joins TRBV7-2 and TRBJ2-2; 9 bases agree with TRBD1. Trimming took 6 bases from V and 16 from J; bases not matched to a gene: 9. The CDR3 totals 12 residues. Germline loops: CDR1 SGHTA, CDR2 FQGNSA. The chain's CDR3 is CASRVRTGDEFF. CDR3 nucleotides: TGTGCCAGCAGGGTACGGACAGGGGATGAGTTTTTT.

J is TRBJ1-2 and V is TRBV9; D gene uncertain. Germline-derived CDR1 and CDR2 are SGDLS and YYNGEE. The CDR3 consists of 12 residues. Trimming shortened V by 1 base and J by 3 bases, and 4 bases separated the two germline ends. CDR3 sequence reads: CASSVTDYGYTF. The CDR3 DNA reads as TGTGCCAGCAGCGTAACTGACTATGGCTACACCTTC.

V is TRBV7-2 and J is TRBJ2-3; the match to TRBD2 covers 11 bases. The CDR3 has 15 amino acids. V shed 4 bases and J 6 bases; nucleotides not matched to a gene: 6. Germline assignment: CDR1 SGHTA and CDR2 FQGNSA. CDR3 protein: CASSSTSGSKDTQYF. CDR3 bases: TGTGCCAGCAGCTCAACTAGCGGGAGTAAGGATACGCAGTATTTT.

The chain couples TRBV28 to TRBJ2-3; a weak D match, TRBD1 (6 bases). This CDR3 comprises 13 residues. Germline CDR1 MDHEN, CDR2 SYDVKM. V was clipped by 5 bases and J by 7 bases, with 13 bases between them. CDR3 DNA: TGTGCCAGCAGTCCCACCGGGACACATACGCAGTATTTT. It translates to CASSPTGTHTQYF.

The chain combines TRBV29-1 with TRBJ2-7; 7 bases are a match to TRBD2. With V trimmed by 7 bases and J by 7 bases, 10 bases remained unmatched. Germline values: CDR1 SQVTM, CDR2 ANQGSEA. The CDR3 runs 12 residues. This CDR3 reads CSARLPGGEQYF. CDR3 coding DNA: TGCAGCGCTCGCCTCCCGGGGGGAGAGCAGTACTTC.

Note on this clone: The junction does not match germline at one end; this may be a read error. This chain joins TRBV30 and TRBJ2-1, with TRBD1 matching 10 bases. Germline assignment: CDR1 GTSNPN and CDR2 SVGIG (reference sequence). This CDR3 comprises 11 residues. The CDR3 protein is CAWEKDRGSIF. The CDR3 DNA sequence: TGTGCCTGGGAGAAGGACAGGGGGTCGATCTTC.

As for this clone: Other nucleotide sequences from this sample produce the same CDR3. CDR3 loop: CASSLGLLNTEAFF. The DNA for the CDR3 is TGTGCCAGCAGTTTAGGACTCCTCAACACTGAAGCTTTCTTT. The chain carries TRBV28 and TRBJ1-1, with D unclear. This CDR3 contains 14 residues. Trimming shortened V by 2 bases and J by 2 bases, and 9 bases separated the two germline ends. CDR1 MDHEN and CDR2 SYDVKM come from the germline V gene.

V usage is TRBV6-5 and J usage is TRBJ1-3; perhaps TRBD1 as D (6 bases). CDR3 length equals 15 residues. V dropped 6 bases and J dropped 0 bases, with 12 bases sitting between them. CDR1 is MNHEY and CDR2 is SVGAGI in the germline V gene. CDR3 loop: CASRLQGFSGNTIYF. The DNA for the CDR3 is TGTGCCAGCAGATTACAGGGCTTCTCTGGAAACACCATATATTTT.

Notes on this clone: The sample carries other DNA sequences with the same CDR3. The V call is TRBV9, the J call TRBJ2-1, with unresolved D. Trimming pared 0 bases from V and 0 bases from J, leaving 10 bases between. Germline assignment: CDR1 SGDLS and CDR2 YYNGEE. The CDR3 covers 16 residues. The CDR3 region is CASSVVGVSSYNEQFF. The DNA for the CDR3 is TGTGCCAGCAGCGTAGTTGGGGTTAGCTCCTACAATGAGCAGTTCTTC.

The CDR3 sequence: CASSLDTGANTEAFF. The CDR3 bases are TGTGCCAGCAGCTTGGATACAGGGGCCAACACTGAAGCTTTCTTT. The chain couples TRBV5-6 to TRBJ1-1; 7 bases are a match to TRBD1. The J segment lost 2 bases and the V segment lost 0 bases, leaving 4 bases of the junction unmatched. The CDR3 is 15 residues long. The germline CDR1 and CDR2 sequences are SGHDT and YYEEEE.

The CDR3 region is CASSMVRHGLPFSNYGYTF. DNA for the CDR3: TGTGCCAGTAGTATGGTTCGGCACGGGCTTCCCTTTTCTAACTATGGCTACACCTTC. The chain combines TRBV19 with TRBJ1-2; D call uncertain. The CDR3 is 19 amino acids. Per germline, CDR1 LNHDA and CDR2 SQIVND (reference sequence). V was shortened by 3 bases and J by 0 bases, with 23 bases between the two germline ends.